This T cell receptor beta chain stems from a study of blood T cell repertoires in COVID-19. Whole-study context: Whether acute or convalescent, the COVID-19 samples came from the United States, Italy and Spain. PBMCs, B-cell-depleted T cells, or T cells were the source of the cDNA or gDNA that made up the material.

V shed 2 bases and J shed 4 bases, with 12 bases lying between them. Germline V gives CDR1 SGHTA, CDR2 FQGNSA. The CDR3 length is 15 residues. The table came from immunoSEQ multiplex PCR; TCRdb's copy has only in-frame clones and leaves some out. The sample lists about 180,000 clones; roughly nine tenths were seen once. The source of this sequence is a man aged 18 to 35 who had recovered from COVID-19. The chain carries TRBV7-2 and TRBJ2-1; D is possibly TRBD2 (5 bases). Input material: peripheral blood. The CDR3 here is CASSLLAALYNEQFF. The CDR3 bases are TGTGCCAGCAGCTTACTAGCCGCTCTGTACAATGAGCAGTTCTTC.